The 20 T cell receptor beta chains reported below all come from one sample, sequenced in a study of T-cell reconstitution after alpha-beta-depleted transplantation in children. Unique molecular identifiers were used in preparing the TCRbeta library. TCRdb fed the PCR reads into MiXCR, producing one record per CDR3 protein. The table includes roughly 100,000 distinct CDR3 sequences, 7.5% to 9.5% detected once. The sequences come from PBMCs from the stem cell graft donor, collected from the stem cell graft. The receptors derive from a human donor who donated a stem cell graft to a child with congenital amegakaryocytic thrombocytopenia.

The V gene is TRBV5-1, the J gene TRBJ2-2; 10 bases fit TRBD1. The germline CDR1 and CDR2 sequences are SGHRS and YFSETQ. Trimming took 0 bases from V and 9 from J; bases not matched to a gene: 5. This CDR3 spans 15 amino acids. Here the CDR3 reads CASSLVTGGLRELFF. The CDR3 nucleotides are TGCGCCAGCAGCTTGGTGACAGGGGGCTTGAGGGAGCTGTTTTTT.

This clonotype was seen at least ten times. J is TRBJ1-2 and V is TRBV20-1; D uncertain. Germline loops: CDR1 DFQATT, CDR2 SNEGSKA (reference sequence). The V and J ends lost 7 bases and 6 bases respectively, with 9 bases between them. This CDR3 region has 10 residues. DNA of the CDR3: TGCAGTGTACTCCGGGATGGCTACACCTTC. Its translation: CSVLRDGYTF.

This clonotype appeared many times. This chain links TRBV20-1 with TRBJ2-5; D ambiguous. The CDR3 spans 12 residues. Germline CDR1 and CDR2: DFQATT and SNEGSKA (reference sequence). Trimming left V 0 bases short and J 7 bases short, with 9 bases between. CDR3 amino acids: CSARDLRGTQYF. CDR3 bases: TGCAGTGCTAGAGATCTGAGAGGGACCCAGTACTTC.

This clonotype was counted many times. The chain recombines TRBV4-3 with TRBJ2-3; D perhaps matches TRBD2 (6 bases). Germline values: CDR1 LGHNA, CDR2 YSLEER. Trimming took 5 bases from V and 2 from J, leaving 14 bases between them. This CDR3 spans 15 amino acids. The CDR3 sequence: CASSTGRDDTDTQYF. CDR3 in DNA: TGCGCCAGCAGCACCGGGCGGGATGACACAGATACGCAGTATTTT.

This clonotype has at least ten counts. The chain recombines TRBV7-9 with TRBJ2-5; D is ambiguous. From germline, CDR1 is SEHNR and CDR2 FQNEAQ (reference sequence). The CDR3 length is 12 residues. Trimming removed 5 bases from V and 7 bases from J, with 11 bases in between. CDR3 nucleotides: TGTGCCAGCAGCCCGAGTCTGGGGACCCAGTACTTC. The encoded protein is CASSPSLGTQYF.

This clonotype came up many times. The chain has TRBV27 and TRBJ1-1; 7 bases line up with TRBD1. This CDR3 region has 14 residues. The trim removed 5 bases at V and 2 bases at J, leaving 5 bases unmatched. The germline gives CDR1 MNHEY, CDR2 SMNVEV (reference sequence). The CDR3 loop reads CASSPGTANTEAFF. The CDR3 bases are TGTGCCAGCAGTCCAGGGACAGCCAACACTGAAGCTTTCTTT.

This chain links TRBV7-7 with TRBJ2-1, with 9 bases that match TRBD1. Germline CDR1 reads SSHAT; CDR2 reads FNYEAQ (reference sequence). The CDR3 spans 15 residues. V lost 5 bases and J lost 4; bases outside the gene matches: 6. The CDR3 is CASSQDRGDYNEQFF. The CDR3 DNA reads TGTGCCAGCAGCCAAGACAGGGGGGATTACAATGAGCAGTTCTTC.

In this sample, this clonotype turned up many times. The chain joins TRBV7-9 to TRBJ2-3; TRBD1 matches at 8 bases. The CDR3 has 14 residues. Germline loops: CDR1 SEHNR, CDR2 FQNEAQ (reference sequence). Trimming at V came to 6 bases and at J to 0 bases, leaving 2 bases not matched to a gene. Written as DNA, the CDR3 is TGTGCCAGCAGGGGACAGGCTAGCACAGATACGCAGTATTTT. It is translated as CASRGQASTDTQYF. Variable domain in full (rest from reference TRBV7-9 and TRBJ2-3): DTGVSQNPRHKITKRGQNVTFRCDPISEHNRLYWYRQTLGQGPEFLTYFQNEAQLEKSRLLSDRFSAERPKGSFSTLEIQRTEQGDSAMYLCASRGQASTDTQYFGPGTRLTVL.

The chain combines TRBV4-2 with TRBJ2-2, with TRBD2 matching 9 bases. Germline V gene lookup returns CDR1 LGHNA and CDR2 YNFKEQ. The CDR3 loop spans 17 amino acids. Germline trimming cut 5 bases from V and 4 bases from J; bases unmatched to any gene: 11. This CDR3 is CASSSLDIAGVTGELFF. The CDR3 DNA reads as TGTGCCAGCAGCAGCCTGGATATAGCGGGAGTCACCGGGGAGCTGTTTTTT.

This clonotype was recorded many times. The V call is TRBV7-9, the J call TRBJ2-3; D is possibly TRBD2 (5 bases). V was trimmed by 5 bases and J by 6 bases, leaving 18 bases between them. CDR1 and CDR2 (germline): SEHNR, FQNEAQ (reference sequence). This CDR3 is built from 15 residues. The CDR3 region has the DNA TGTGCCAGCAGCCCTTCGTCTAGGCGGGCGGATACGCAGTATTTT. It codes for CASSPSSRRADTQYF.

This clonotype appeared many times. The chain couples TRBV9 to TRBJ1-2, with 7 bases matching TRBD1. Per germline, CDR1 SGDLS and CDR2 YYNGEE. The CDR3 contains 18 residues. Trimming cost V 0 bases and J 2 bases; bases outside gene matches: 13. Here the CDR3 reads CASSVVDRVTFGNYGYTF. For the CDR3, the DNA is TGTGCCAGCAGCGTAGTCGACAGGGTGACATTCGGGAACTATGGCTACACCTTC.

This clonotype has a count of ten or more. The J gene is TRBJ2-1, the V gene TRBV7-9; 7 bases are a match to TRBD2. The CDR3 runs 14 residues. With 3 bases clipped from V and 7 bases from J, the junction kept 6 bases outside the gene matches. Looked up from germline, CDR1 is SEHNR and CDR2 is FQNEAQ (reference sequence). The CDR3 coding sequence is TGTGCCAGCAGCTTTACAGCGGGACGGAATGAGCAGTTCTTC. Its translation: CASSFTAGRNEQFF.

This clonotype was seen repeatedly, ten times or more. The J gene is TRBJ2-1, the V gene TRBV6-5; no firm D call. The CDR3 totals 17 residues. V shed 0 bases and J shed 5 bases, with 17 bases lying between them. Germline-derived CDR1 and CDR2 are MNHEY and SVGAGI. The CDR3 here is CASSYSGSAATHNEQFF. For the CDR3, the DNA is TGTGCCAGCAGTTACTCGGGGTCTGCGGCGACTCACAATGAGCAGTTCTTC.

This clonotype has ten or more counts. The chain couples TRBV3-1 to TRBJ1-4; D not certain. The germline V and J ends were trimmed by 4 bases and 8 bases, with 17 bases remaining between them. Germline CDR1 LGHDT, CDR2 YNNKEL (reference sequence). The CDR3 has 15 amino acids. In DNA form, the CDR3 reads TGTGCCAGCAGCCCATCGTCCCTGGGGAACGAAAAACTGTTTTTT. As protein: CASSPSSLGNEKLFF. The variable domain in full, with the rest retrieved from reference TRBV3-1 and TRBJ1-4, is DTAVSQTPKYLVTQMGNDKSIKCEQNLGHDTMYWYKQDSKKFLKIMFSYNNKELIINETVPNRFSPKSPDKAHLNLHINSLELGDSAVYFCASSPSSLGNEKLFFGSGTQLSVL.

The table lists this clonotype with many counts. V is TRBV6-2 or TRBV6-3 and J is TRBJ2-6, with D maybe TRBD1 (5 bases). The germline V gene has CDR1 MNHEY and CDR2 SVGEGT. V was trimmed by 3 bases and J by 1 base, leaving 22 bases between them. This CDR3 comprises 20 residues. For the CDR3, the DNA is TGTGCCAGCAGTTATTTAGCAGGGTATTCTGGGAATTCTGGGGCCAACGTCCTGACTTTC. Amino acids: CASSYLAGYSGNSGANVLTF.

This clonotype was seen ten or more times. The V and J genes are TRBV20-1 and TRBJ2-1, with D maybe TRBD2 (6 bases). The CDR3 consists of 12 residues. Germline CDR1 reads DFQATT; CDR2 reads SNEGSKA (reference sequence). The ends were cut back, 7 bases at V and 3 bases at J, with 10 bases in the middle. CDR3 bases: TGCAGTGAGGGAGGACGCTACAATGAGCAGTTCTTC. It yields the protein CSEGGRYNEQFF.

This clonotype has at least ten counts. Written as DNA, the CDR3 is TGTGCCAGCAGTCGAGACAGGGGCCGGCTCAATGAGCAGTTCTTC. Translating it yields CASSRDRGRLNEQFF. The chain employs TRBV7-8 and TRBJ2-1; the match to TRBD1 covers 8 bases. The CDR3 contains 15 residues. The trim removed 6 bases at V and 6 bases at J, leaving 10 bases unmatched. Germline values: CDR1 SGHVS, CDR2 FQNEAQ.

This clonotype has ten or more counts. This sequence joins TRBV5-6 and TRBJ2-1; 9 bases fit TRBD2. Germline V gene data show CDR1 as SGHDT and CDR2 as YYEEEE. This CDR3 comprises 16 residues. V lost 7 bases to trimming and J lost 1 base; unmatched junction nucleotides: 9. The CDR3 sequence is CASGSSGSRSYNEQFF. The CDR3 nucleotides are TGTGCCAGCGGAAGTAGCGGGAGTAGGTCCTACAATGAGCAGTTCTTC.

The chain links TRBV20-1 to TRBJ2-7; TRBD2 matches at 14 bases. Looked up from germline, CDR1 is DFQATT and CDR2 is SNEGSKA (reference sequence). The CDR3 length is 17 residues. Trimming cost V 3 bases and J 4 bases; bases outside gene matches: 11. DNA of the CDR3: TGCAGTGCTAGTCCGACTAGCGGGAGGGTAGTATCTTACGAGCAGTACTTC. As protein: CSASPTSGRVVSYEQYF.

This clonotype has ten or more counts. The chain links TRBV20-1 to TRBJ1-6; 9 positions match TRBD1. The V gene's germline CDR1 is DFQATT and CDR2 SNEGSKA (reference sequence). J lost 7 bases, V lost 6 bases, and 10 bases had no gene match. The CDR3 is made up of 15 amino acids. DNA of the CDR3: TGCAGTGCGTTAACCCGACAGGGGGTAAATTCACCCCTCCACTTT. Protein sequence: CSALTRQGVNSPLHF.